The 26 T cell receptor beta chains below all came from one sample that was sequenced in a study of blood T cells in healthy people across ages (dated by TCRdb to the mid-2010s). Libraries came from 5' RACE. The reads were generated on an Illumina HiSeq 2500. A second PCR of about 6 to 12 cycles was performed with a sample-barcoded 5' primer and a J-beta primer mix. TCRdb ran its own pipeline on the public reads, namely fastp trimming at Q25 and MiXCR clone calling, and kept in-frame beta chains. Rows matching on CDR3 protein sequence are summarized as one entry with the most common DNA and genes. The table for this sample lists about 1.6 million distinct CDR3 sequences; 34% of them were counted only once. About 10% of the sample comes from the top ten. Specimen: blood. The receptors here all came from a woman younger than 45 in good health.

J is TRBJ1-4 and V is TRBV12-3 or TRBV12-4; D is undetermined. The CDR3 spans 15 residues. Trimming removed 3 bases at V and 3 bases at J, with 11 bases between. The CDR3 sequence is CASSLGGVPNEKLFF. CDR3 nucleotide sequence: TGTGCCAGCAGTTTGGGCGGAGTACCTAATGAAAAACTGTTTTTT.

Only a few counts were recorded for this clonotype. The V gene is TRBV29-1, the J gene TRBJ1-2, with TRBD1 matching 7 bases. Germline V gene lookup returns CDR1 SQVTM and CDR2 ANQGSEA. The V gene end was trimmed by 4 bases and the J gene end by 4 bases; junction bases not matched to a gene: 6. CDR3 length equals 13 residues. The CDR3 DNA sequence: TGCAGCGTTGCACAGGGGAGAGGCTATGGCTACACCTTC. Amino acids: CSVAQGRGYGYTF.

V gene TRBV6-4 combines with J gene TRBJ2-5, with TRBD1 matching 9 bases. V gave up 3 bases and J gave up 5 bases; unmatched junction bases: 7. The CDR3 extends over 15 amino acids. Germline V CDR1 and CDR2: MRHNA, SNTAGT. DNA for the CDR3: TGTGCCAGCAGTGATATACGACAGGGGGTGGAGACCCAGTACTTC. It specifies CASSDIRQGVETQYF.

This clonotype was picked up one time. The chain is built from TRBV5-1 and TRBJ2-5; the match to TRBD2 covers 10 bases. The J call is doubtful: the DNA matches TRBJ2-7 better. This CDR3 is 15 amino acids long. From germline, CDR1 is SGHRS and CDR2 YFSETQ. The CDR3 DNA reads TGCGCCAGCAGCCACCCTAGCGGGGGCTCCTACGAGCAGTACTTC. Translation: CASSHPSGGSYEQYF.

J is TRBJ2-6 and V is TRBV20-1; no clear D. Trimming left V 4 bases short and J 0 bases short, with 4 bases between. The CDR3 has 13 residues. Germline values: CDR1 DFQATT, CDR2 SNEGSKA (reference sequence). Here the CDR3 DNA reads TGCAGTGCTACCGTCTCTGGGGCCAACGTCCTGACTTTC. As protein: CSATVSGANVLTF.

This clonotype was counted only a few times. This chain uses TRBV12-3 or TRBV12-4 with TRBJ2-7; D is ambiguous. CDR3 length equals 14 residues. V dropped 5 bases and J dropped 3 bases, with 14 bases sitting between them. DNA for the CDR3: TGTGCCAGCAGTCTGGGGATTATCGGCTACGAGCAGTACTTC. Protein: CASSLGIIGYEQYF.

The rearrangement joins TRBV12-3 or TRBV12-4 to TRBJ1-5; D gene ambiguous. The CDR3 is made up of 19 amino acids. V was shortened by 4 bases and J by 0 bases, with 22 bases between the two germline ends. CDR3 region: CASSYYVLGGLSSNQPQHF. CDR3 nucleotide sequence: TGTGCCAGCAGTTATTATGTTTTAGGCGGGCTTAGTAGCAATCAGCCCCAGCATTTT.

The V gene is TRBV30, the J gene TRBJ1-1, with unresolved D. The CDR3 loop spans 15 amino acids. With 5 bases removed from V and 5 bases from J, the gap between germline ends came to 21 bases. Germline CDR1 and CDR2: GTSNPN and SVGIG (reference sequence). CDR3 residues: CAWAYHSGPLTEAFF. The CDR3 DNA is TGTGCCTGGGCTTATCACTCGGGTCCTCTAACTGAAGCTTTCTTT.

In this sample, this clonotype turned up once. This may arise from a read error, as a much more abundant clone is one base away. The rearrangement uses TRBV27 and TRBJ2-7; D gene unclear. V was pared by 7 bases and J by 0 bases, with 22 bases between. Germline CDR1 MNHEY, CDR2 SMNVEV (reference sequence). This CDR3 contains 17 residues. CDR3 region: CASTHLSCGVPSYEQYF. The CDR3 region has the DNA TGTGCCAGCACCCACCTCTCATGTGGGGTCCCCTCCTACGAGCAGTACTTC.

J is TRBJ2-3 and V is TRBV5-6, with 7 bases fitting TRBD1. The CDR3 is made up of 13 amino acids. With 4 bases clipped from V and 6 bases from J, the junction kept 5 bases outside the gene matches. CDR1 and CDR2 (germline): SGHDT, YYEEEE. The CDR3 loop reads CASSRTGADTQYF. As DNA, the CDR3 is TGTGCCAGCAGCCGTACAGGGGCGGATACGCAGTATTTT.

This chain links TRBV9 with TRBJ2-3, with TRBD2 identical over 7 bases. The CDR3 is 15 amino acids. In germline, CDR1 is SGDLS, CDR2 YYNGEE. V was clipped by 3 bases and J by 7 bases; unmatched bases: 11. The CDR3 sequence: CASSGRLAAENTQYF. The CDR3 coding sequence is TGTGCCAGCAGCGGCAGGCTAGCGGCCGAGAATACGCAGTATTTT. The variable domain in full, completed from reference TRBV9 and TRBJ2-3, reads DSGVTQTPKHLITATGQRVTLRCSPRSGDLSVYWYQQSLDQGLQFLIQYYNGEERAKGNILERFSAQQFPDLHSELNLSSLELGDSALYFCASSGRLAAENTQYFGPGTRLTVL.

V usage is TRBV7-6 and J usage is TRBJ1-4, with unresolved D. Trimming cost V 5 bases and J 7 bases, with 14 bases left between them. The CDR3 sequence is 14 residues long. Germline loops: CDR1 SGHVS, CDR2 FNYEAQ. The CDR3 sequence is CASSPMAFAEKLFF. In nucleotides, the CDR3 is TGTGCCAGCAGCCCCATGGCTTTCGCTGAAAAACTGTTTTTT.

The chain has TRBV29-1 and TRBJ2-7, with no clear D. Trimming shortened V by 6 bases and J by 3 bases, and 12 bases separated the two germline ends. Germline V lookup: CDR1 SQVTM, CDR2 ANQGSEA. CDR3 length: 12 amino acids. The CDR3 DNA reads TGCAGCGTCATATCCCTCTACTACGAGCAGTACTTC. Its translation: CSVISLYYEQYF.

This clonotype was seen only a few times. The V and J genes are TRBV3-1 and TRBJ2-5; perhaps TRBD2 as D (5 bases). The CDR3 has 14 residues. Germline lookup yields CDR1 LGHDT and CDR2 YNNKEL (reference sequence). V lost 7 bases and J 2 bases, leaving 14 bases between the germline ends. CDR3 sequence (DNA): TGTGCCAGCAACCTGAGGGATTTTCAAGAGACCCAGTACTTC. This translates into CASNLRDFQETQYF.

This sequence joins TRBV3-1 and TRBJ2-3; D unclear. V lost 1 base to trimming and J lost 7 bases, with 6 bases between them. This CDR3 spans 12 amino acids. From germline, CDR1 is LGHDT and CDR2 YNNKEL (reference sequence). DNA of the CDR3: TGTGCCAGCAGCCAAGTTGAACATACGCAGTATTTT. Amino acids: CASSQVEHTQYF.

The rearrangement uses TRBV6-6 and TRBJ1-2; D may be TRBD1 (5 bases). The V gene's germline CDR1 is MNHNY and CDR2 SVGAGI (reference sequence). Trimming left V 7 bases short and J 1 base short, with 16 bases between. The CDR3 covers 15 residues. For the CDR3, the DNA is TGTGCCAGCACCGGGACCCGGTTTGTTAACTATGGCTACACCTTC. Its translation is CASTGTRFVNYGYTF.

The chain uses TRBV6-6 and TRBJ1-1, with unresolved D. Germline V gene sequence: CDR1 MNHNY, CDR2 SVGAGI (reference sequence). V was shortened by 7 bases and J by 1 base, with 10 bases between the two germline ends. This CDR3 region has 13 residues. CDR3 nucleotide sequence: TGTGCCAGCACCTCCACGGCGAACACTGAAGCTTTCTTT. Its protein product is CASTSTANTEAFF.

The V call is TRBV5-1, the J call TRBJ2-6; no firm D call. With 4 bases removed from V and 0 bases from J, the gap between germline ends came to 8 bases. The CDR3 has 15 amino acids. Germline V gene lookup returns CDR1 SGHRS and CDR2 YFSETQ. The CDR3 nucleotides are TGCGCCAGCAGCCACCCGAACTCTGGGGCCAACGTCCTGACTTTC. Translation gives CASSHPNSGANVLTF.

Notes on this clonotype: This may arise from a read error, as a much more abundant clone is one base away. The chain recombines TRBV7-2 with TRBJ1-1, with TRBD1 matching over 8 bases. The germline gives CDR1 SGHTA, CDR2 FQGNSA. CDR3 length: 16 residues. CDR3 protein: CASSFGQGGRSAEAFF. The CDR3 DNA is TGCGCCAGCAGCTTCGGACAGGGCGGGAGGAGCGCTGAAGCTTTCTTT.

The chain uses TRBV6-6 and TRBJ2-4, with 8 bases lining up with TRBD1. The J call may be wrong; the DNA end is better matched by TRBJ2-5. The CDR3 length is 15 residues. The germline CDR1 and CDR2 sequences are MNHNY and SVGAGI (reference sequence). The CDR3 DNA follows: TGTGCCAGCAGCGAATCGGACAGGGACGGAGAGACCCAGTACTTC. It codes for CASSESDRDGETQYF.

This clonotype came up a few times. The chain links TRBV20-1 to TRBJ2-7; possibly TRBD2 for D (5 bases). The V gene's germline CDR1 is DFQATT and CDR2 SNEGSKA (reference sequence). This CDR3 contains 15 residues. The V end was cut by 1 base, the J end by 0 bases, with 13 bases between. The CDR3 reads CSARVPAGASYEQYF. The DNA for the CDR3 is TGCAGTGCTAGAGTTCCTGCGGGTGCCTCCTACGAGCAGTACTTC.

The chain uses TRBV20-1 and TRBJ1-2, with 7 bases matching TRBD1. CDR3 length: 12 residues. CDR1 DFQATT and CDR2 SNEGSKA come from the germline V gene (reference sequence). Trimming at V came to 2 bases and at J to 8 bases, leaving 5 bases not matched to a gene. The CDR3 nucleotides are TGCAGTGCTAGATGGACAGGCGGAGGCTACACCTTC. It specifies CSARWTGGGYTF.

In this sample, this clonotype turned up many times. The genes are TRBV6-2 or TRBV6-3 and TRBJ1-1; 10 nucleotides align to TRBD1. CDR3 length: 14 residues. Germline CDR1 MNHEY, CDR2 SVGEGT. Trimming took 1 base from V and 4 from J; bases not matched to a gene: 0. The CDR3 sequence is CASSYWTGGTEAFF. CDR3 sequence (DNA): TGTGCCAGCAGTTACTGGACAGGGGGCACTGAAGCTTTCTTT.

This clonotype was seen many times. The CDR3 here is CASSLKGQGDQETQYF. CDR3 DNA sequence: TGTGCCAGCAGTTTAAAGGGACAGGGGGATCAAGAGACCCAGTACTTC. V usage is TRBV12-3 or TRBV12-4 and J usage is TRBJ2-5, with 11 positions matching TRBD1. The CDR3 length is 16 residues. The J segment lost 2 bases and the V segment lost 2 bases, leaving 4 bases of the junction unmatched.

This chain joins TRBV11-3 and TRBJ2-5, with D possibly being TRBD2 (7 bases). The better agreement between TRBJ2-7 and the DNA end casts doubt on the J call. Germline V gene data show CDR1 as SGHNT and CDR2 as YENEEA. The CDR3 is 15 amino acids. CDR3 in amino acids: CASSLDRGAMYEQYF. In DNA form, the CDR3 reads TGTGCCAGCAGCTTAGATCGGGGGGCCATGTACGAGCAGTACTTC.

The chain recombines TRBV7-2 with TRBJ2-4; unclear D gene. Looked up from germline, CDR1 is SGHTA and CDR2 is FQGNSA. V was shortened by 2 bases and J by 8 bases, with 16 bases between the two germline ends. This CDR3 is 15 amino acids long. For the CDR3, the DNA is TGTGCCAGCAGCTTACTATATGCCGGTGGGGACATTCAGTACTTC. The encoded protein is CASSLLYAGGDIQYF.